The clone carrying this T cell receptor (beta chain) was picked up many times. The antigen is not known. The data were obtained in a study of CD8 T cells in ankylosing spondylitis. Each CDR3 protein is one row after TCRdb ran MiXCR on the 5' RACE reads. The table has hundreds of thousands of distinct CDR3 sequences, 20% seen once. The CDR3 extends over 16 amino acids. Looked up from germline, CDR1 is SGHRS and CDR2 is YFSETQ. V gave up 0 bases and J gave up 4 bases, with 13 bases separating them. General study findings and limits: Disease-linked clones proved CD8+ and comparatively uncommon in peripheral blood. Seemingly distinctive of ankylosing spondylitis blood was a TCR beta motif formed by eight highly homologous variants. Matched ankylosing spondylitis synovial fluid reportedly contained a significantly enriched population of disease-linked clones.

Sequenced: blood, either unsorted or a sorted T cell fraction (not recorded which). The source is a male donor with ankylosing spondylitis or in good health (not recorded which). The gene calls are TRBV5-1 and TRBJ2-2; no clear D gene. The CDR3 is CASSLALGSATGELFF. The CDR3 DNA follows: TGCGCCAGCAGCTTGGCCTTGGGGTCGGCCACCGGGGAGCTGTTTTTT.